This T cell receptor (beta chain) stems from a study of T cell changes during pregnancy in multiple sclerosis. Clones were read by immunoSEQ multiplex PCR, and TCRdb kept only the in-frame ones, dropping some. The sample contains 75,000 to 95,000 clones, around 93% of which appear only once. This CDR3 spans 14 amino acids. The V gene end was trimmed by 4 bases and the J gene end by 7 bases; junction bases not matched to a gene: 7. Germline lookup yields CDR1 MNHEY and CDR2 SVGAGI. This specimen consisted of peripheral blood, obtained before pregnancy. The chain carries TRBV6-5 and TRBJ1-1; 9 bases are shared with TRBD1. The clonotype originates from a female donor with multiple sclerosis, enrolled in a pregnancy study. The CDR3 DNA sequence: TGTGCCAGCAGTTCGCCGGGACAGGGTTTTGAAGCTTTCTTT. It is translated as CASSSPGQGFEAFF.